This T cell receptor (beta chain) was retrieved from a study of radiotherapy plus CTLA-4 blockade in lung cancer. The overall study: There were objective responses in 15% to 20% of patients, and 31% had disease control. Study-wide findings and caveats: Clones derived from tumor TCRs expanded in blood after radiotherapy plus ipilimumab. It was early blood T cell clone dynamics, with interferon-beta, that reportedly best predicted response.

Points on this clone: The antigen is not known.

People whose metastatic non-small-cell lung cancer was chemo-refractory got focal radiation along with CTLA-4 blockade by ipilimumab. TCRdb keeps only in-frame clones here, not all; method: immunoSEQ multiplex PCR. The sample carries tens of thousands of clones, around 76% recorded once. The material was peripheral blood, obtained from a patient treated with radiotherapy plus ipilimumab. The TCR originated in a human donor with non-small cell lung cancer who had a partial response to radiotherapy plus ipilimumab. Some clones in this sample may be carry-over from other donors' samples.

The CDR3 bases are TGTGCCAGCAGCCGTTCCGGGACAAACTCCTACGAGCAGTACTTC. Its protein product is CASSRSGTNSYEQYF. The V call is TRBV5-6, the J call TRBJ2-7; TRBD1 might be the D (6 bases). The CDR3 has 15 residues. Germline V gene sequence: CDR1 SGHDT, CDR2 YYEEEE. V was cut by 4 bases and J by 0 bases, with 14 bases left in between.